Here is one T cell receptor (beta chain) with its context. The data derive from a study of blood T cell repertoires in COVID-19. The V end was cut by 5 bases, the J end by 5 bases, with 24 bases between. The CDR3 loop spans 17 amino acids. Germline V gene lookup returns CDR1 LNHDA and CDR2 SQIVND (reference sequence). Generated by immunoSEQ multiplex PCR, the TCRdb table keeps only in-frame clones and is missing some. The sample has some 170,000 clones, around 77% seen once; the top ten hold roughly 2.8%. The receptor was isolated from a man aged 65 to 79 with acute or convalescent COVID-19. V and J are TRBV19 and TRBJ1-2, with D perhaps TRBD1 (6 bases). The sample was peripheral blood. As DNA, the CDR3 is TGTGCCAGTAGTCCCCGTGCTACAGGGAAGGAGCTATATGGCTACACCTTC. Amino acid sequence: CASSPRATGKELYGYTF.